This T cell receptor beta chain appears in the sequencing data of a study of CDR3 diversity in severe acne. Points on this clonotype: This could be a read error, since a much larger clone is one nucleotide away. The missing conserved phenylalanine or tryptophan at the end of this CDR3 makes a read error likely.

TCRdb re-called the PCR reads with MiXCR, one entry per CDR3 protein. Of roughly 79,000 distinct CDR3 sequences in the sample, around 50% were seen once. The TCR originated in a male donor with severe acne vulgaris. Input material: blood.

DNA of the CDR3: TGTGCCAGCAGTCAGGGGTCCGGGGCCGGGGAGCTGTTTCTT. Protein sequence: CASSQGSGAGELFL. The chain combines TRBV7-6 with TRBJ2-2; TRBD1 is a possible D gene (6 bases). Germline V CDR1 and CDR2: SGHVS, FNYEAQ. The V end was cut by 6 bases, the J end by 6 bases, with 14 bases between. The CDR3 extends over 14 amino acids.